Below, one TCR beta chain is given with its context. Its antigen remains unknown. Profiled with immunoSEQ multiplex PCR; TCRdb holds only in-frame clones, not every one. The sample has tens of thousands of clones; approximately 90% are singletons. The sample originates from a study of T cell responses to AZD1222 COVID-19 vaccine. General study results and limits: A mostly white British donor set with more females was recruited, and clonal diversity was possibly underestimated. Spike-specific TCR breadth and depth rose after two AZD1222 doses. Researchers took repertoire samples only after the peak T cell response had come.

The V gene lost 3 bases and the J gene lost 5 bases, with 14 bases spanning the gap. Germline-derived CDR1 and CDR2 are DFQATT and SNEGSKA (reference sequence). The CDR3 is made up of 13 amino acids. The chain couples TRBV20-1 to TRBJ2-7; D not resolved. The starting material was peripheral blood, obtained on day 0 of AZD1222 vaccination. This receptor was identified in an adult in good health. The CDR3 loop is CSASLGRRDEQYF. CDR3 coding DNA: TGCAGTGCTAGTCTAGGCCGAAGAGACGAGCAGTACTTC.